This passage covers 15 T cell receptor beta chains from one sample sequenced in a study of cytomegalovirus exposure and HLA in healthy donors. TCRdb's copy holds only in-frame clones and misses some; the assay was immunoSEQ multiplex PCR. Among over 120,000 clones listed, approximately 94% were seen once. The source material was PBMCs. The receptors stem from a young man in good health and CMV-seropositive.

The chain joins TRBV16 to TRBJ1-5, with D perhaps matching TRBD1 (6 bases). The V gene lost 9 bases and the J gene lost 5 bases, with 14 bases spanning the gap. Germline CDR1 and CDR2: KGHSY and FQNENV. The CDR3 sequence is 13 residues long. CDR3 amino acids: CASGRDTDQPQHF. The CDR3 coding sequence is TGTGCCAGTGGCCGGGACACCGATCAGCCCCAGCATTTT.

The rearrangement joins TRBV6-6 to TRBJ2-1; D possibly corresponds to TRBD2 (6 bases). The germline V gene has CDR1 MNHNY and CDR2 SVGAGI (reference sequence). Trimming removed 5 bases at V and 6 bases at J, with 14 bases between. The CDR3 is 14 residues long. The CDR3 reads CASSTTGTFNEQFF. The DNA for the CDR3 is TGTGCCAGCAGTACCACCGGGACTTTCAATGAGCAGTTCTTC.

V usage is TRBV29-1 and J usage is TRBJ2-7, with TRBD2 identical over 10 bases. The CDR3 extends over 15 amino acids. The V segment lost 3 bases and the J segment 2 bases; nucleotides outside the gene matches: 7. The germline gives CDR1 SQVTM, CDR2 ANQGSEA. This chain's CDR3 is CSVELPSGGTYEQYF. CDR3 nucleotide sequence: TGCAGCGTTGAGCTCCCTAGCGGGGGAACCTACGAGCAGTACTTC.

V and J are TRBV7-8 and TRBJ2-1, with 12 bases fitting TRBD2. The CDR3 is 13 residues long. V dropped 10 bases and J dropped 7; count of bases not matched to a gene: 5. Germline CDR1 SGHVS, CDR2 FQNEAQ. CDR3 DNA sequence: TGTGCCACCCCCACTAGCGGGGGGAATGAGCAGTTCTTC. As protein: CATPTSGGNEQFF.

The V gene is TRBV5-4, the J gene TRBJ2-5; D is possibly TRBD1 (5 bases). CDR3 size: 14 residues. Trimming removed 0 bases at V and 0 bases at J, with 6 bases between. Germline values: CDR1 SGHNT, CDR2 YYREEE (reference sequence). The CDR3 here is CASSLVGDQETQYF. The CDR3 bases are TGTGCCAGCAGCTTGGTAGGGGACCAAGAGACCCAGTACTTC.

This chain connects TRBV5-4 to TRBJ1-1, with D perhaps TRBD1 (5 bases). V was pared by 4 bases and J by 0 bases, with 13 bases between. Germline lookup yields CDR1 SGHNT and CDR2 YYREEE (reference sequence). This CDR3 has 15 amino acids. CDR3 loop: CASSEFRVMNTEAFF. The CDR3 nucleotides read TGTGCCAGCAGCGAATTCAGGGTCATGAACACTGAAGCTTTCTTT.

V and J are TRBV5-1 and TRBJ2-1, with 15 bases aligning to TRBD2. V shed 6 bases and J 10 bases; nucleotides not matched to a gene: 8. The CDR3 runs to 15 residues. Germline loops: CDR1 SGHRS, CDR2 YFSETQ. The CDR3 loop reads CASTTGLAGGGEQFF. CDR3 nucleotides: TGCGCCAGCACCACGGGACTAGCGGGAGGAGGGGAGCAGTTCTTC.

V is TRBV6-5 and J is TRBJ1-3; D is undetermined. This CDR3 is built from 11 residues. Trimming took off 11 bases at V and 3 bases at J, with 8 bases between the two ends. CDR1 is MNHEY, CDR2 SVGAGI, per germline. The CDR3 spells CAASVGNTIYF. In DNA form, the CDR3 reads TGTGCCGCCTCGGTTGGAAACACCATATATTTT.

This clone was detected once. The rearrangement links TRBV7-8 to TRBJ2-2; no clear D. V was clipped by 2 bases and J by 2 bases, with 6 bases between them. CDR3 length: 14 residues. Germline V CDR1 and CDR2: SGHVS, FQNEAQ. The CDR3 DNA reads TGTGCCAGCAGCTTACAGGCTAACACCGGGGAGCTGTTTTTT. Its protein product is CASSLQANTGELFF.

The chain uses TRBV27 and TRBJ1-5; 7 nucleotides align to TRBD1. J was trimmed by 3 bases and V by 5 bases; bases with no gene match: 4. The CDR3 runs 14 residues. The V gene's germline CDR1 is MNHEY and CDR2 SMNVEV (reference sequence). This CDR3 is CASSPGQDNQPQHF. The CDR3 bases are TGTGCCAGCAGTCCTGGACAGGACAATCAGCCCCAGCATTTT.

For the CDR3, the DNA is TGTGCCAGCTCATCGACAGGGAAATCCTACGAGCAGTACTTC. Its protein product is CASSSTGKSYEQYF. The chain links TRBV18 to TRBJ2-7; 7 bases match TRBD1. Germline CDR1 is KGHSH and CDR2 is LQKENI. With V trimmed by 5 bases and J by 1 base, 5 bases remained unmatched. The CDR3 is 14 amino acids. The whole variable domain, remainder taken from reference TRBV18 and TRBJ2-7, is NAGVMQNPRHLVRRRGQEARLRCSPMKGHSHVYWYRQLPEEGLKFMVYLQKENIIDESGMPKERFSAEFPKEGPSILRIQQVVRGDSAAYFCASSSTGKSYEQYFGPGTRLTVT.

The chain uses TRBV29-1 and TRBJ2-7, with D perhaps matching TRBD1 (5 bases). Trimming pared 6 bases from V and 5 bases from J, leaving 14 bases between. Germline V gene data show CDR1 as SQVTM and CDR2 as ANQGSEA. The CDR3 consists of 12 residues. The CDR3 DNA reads TGCAGCGTATCAGGGATTACCAACGAGCAGTACTTC. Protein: CSVSGITNEQYF.

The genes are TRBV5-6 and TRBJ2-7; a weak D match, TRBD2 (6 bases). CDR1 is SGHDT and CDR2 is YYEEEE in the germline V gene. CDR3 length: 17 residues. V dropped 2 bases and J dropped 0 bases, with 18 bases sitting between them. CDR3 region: CASSFGLVGLSSYEQYF. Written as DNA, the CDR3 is TGTGCCAGCAGCTTTGGATTGGTGGGACTTAGCTCCTACGAGCAGTACTTC.

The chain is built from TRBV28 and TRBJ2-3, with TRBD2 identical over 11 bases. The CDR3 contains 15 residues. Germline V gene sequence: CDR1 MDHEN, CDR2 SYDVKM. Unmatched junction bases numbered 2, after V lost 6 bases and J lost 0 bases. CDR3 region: CASSRTSGSTDTQYF. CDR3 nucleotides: TGTGCCAGCAGCAGGACTAGCGGGAGCACAGATACGCAGTATTTT.

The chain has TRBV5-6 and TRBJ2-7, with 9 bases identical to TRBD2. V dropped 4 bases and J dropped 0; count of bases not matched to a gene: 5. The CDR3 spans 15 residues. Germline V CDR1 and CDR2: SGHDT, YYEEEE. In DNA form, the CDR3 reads TGTGCCAGCAGCCCAATGACTAGCGGCTCCTACGAGCAGTACTTC. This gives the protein CASSPMTSGSYEQYF.